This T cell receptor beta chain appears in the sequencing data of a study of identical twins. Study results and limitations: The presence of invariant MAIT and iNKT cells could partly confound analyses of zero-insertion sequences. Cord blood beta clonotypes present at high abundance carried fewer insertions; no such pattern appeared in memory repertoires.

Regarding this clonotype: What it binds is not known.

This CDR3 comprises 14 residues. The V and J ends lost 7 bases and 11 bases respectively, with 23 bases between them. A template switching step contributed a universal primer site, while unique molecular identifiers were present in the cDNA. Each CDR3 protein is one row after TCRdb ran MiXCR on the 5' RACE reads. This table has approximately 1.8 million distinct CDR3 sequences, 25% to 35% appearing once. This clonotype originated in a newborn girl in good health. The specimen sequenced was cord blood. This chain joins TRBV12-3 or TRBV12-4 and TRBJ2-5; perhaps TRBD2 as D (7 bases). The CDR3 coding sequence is TGTGCCAGCAATCCCAACTTGGGGGGGCATGAGCAGTACTTC. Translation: CASNPNLGGHEQYF.